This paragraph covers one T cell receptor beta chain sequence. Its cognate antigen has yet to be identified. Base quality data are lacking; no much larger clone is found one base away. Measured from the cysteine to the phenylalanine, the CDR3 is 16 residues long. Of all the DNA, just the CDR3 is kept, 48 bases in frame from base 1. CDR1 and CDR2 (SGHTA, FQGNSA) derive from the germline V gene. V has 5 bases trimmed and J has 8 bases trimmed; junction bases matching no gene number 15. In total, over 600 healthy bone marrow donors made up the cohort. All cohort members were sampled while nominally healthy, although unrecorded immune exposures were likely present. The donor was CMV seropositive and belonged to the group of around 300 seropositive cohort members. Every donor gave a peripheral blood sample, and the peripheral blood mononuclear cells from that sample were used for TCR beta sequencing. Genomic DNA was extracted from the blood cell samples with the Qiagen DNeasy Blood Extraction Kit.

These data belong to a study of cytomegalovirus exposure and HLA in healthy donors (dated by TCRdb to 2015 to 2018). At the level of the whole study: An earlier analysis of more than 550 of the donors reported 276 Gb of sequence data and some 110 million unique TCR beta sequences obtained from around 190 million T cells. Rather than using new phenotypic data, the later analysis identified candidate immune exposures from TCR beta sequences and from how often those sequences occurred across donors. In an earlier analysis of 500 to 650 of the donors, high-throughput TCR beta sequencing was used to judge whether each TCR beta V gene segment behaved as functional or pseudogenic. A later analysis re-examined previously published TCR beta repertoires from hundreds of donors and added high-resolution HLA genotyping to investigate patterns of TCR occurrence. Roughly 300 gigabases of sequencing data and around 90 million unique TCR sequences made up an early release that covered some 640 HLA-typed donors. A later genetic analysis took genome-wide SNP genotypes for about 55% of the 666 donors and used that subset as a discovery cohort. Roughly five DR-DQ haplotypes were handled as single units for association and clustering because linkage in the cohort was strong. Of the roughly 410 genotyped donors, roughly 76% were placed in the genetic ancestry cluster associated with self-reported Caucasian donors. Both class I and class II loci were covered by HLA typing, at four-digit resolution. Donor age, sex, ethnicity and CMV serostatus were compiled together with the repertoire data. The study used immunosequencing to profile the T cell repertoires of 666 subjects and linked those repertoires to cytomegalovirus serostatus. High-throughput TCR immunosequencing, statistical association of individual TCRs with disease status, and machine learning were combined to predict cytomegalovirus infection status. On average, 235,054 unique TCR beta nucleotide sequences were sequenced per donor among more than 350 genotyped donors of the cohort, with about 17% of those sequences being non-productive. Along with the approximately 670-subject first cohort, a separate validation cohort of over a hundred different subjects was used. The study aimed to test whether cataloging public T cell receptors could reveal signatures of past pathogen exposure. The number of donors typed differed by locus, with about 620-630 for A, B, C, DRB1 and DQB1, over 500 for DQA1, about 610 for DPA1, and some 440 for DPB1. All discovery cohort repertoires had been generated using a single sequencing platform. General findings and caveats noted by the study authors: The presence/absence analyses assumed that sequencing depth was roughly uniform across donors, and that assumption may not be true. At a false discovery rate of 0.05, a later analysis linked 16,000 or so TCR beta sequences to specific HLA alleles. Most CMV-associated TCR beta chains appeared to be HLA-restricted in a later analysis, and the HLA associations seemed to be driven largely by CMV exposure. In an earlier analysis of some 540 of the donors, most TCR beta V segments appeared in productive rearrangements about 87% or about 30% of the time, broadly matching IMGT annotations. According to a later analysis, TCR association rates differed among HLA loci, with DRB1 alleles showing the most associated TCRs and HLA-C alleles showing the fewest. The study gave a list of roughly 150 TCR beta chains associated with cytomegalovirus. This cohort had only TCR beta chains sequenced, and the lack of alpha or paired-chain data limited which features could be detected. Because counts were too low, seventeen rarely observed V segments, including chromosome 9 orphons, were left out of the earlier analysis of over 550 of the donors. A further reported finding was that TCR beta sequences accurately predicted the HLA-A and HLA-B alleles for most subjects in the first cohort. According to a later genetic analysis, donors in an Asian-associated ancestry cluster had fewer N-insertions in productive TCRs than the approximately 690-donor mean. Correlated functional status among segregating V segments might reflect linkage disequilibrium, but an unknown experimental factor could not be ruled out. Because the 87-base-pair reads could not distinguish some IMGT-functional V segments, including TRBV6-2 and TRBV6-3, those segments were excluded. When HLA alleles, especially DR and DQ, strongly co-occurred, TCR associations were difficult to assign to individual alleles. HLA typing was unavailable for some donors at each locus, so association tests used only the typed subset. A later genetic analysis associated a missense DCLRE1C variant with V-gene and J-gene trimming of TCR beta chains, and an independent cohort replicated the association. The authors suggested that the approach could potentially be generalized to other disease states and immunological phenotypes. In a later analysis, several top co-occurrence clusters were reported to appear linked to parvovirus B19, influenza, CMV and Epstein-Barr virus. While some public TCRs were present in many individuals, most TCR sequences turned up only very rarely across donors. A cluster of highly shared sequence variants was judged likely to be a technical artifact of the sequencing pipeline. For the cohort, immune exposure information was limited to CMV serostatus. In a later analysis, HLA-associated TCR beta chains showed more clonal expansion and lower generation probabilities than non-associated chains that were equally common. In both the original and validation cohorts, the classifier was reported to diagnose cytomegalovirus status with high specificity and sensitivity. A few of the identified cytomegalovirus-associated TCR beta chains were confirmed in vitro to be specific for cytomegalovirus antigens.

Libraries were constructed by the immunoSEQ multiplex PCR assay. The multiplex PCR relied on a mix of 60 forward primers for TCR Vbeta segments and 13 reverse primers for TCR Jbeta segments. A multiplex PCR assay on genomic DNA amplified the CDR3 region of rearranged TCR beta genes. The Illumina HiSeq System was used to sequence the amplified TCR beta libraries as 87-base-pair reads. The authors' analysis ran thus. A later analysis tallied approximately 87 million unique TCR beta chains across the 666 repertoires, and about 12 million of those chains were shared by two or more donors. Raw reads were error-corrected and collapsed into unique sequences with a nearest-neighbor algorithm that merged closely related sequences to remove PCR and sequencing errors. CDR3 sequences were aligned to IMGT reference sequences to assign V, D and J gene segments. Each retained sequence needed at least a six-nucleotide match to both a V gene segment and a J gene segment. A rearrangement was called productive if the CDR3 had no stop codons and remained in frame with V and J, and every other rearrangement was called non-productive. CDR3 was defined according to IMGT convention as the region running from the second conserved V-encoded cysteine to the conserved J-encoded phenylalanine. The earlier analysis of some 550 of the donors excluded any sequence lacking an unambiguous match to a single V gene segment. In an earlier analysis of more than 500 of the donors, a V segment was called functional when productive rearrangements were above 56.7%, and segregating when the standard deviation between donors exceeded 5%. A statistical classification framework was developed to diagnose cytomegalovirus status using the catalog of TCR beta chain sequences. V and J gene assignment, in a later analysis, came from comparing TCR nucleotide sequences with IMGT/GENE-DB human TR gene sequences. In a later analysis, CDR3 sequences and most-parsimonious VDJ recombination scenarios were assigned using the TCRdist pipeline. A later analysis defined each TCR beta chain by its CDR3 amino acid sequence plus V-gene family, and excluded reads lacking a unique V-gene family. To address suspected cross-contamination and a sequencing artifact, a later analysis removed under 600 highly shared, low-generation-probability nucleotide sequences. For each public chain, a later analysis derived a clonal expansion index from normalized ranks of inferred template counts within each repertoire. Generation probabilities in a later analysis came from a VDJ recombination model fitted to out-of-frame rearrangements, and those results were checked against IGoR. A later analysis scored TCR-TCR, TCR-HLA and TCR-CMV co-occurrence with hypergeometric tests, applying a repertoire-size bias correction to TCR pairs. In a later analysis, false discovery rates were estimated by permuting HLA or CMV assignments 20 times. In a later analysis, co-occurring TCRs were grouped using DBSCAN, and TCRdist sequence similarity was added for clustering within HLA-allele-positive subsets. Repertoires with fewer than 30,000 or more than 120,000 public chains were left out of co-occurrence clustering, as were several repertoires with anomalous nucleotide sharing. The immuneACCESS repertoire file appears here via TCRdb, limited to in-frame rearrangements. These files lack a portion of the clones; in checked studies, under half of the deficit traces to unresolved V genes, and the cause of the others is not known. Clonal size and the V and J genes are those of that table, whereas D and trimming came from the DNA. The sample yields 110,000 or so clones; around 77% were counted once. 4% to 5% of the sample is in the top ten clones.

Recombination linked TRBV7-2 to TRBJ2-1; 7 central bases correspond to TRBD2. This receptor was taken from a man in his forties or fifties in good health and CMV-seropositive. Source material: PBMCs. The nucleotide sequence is TGTGCCAGCAGCCACCGACTAGCTATATCAAAGTATGAGCAGTTCTTC. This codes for CASSHRLAISKYEQFF.